Listed here are 18 T cell receptor beta chains from one sample, sequenced in a study of control samples from healthy donors and cancer patients. Profiled with immunoSEQ multiplex PCR; TCRdb holds only in-frame clones, not every one. The table has fewer than 200,000 clones, around nine tenths seen once; the top ten hold 1.2% to 1.5%. Specimen: blood. Every receptor here comes from a man under 40 in good health.

The CDR3 loop is CASSIGKNTEAFF. As DNA, the CDR3 is TGTGCCAGTAGTATAGGAAAGAACACTGAAGCTTTCTTT. The chain links TRBV19 to TRBJ1-1; D is ambiguous. Germline V gene sequence: CDR1 LNHDA, CDR2 SQIVND (reference sequence). V was cut by 1 base and J by 1 base, with 4 bases left in between. The CDR3 spans 13 residues.

This clone was observed a handful of times. The V call is TRBV4-1, the J call TRBJ1-5; D unresolved. The germline gives CDR1 MGHRA, CDR2 YSYEKL. With 1 base removed from V and 5 bases from J, the gap between germline ends came to 6 bases. This CDR3 comprises 13 residues. The CDR3 coding sequence is TGCGCCAGCAGCCAAGGTCTGTATCAGCCCCAGCATTTT. Translation: CASSQGLYQPQHF.

The chain joins TRBV7-2 to TRBJ2-3; 8 nucleotides match TRBD1. J lost 2 bases, V lost 3 bases, and 4 bases had no gene match. Germline V gives CDR1 SGHTA, CDR2 FQGNSA. CDR3 size: 15 residues. CDR3 sequence reads: CASSFRGRPTDTQYF. DNA for the CDR3: TGTGCCAGCAGCTTCAGGGGGCGACCCACAGATACGCAGTATTTT.

The chain joins TRBV11-2 to TRBJ2-7, with a possible D match to TRBD1 (6 bases). Germline V gene data show CDR1 as SGHAT and CDR2 as FQNNGV. The CDR3 has 12 residues. The V and J ends lost 4 bases and 6 bases respectively, with 10 bases between them. The CDR3 DNA reads as TGTGCCAGCAGCTGGACAGAGCTCGAGCAGTACTTC. Translated, it gives CASSWTELEQYF.

The chain joins TRBV27 to TRBJ1-2, with D tentatively TRBD1 (5 bases). The CDR3 sequence is 16 residues long. The germline V and J ends were trimmed by 0 bases and 4 bases, with 15 bases remaining between them. Germline loops: CDR1 MNHEY, CDR2 SMNVEV (reference sequence). CDR3 in DNA: TGTGCCAGCAGTTTATCCACGGGGGAGGTGGGCTATGGCTACACCTTC. Protein product: CASSLSTGEVGYGYTF.

The gene calls are TRBV30 and TRBJ1-4; possibly TRBD1 for D (5 bases). V lost 2 bases and J 4 bases, leaving 14 bases between the germline ends. The CDR3 spans 15 residues. Germline V gene sequence: CDR1 GTSNPN, CDR2 SVGIG (reference sequence). The CDR3 protein is CAWSPTGQLNEKLFF. The CDR3 coding sequence is TGTGCCTGGAGTCCTACAGGCCAACTTAATGAAAAACTGTTTTTT.

CDR3 DNA sequence: TGTGCCGGAGAGATACTAGCGGGGCCCTACAATGAGCAGTTCTTC. It is translated as CAGEILAGPYNEQFF. The rearrangement uses TRBV6-5 and TRBJ2-1, with 10 bases aligning to TRBD2. From germline, CDR1 is MNHEY and CDR2 SVGAGI. CDR3 length equals 15 residues. Losses at the gene ends were 11 bases for V and 2 bases for J; bases not matched to a gene: 9.

This clone was picked up one time. The chain joins TRBV5-5 to TRBJ2-2; 9 bases line up with TRBD2. This CDR3 has 20 amino acids. CDR1 SGHKS and CDR2 YYEKEE come from the germline V gene (reference sequence). V was pared by 0 bases and J by 7 bases, with 19 bases of the junction left unmatched. CDR3 bases: TGTGCCAGCAGCTTGGCCGGGACTCGCGGGGGGGCCGGTGTTGTCGGGGAGCTGTTTTTT. This sequence encodes CASSLAGTRGGAGVVGELFF. Complete variable domain (other parts from reference TRBV5-5 and TRBJ2-2): DAGVTQSPTHLIKTRGQQVTLRCSPISGHKSVSWYQQVLGQGPQFIFQYYEKEERGRGNFPDRFSARQFPNYSSELNVNALLLGDSALYLCASSLAGTRGGAGVVGELFFGEGSRLTVL.

This chain connects TRBV27 to TRBJ1-5, with D uncertain. Germline CDR1 MNHEY, CDR2 SMNVEV (reference sequence). This CDR3 has 13 residues. Trimming removed 7 bases from V and 7 bases from J, with 14 bases in between. CDR3: CASNPSAGQPQHF. CDR3 sequence (DNA): TGTGCCAGCAACCCTTCTGCGGGGCAGCCCCAGCATTTT.

The chain employs TRBV19 and TRBJ2-2, with unresolved D. The CDR3 covers 15 residues. From germline, CDR1 is LNHDA and CDR2 SQIVND (reference sequence). V lost 3 bases to trimming and J lost 6 bases, with 14 bases between them. The CDR3 bases are TGTGCCAGTAGTATCCCTCTTGCTGCTGCCGGGGAGCTGTTTTTT. Translation: CASSIPLAAAGELFF.

This sequence joins TRBV6-5 and TRBJ2-1; tentative D call: TRBD1 (6 bases). The V and J ends lost 7 bases and 10 bases respectively, with 23 bases between them. Per the germline V gene, CDR1 is MNHEY and CDR2 is SVGAGI. The CDR3 is 15 amino acids. CDR3 sequence reads: CASTYRAGSELEQFF. DNA of the CDR3: TGTGCCAGCACCTACAGGGCAGGGTCGGAATTAGAGCAGTTCTTC.

The rearrangement joins TRBV19 to TRBJ1-1; D is unclear. Germline V lookup: CDR1 LNHDA, CDR2 SQIVND (reference sequence). The CDR3 extends over 17 amino acids. V dropped 6 bases and J dropped 0 bases, with 20 bases sitting between them. Here the CDR3 DNA reads TGTGCCAGTAGCCAACCCTGGGCAGGATCCATGAACACTGAAGCTTTCTTT. It specifies CASSQPWAGSMNTEAFF.

The gene calls are TRBV11-2 and TRBJ2-1; possibly TRBD1 or TRBD2 for D (7 bases each). Per germline, CDR1 SGHAT and CDR2 FQNNGV. This CDR3 comprises 15 residues. Trimming pared 1 base from V and 8 bases from J, leaving 15 bases between. This CDR3 is CASSLGRGQGDEQFF. The CDR3 nucleotides read TGTGCCAGCAGCTTAGGGCGGGGGCAGGGGGATGAGCAGTTCTTC.

This chain connects TRBV5-1 to TRBJ1-1; D not resolved. The CDR3 length is 14 residues. Per germline, CDR1 SGHRS and CDR2 YFSETQ. Trimming removed 0 bases from V and 3 bases from J, with 9 bases in between. CDR3 loop: CASSLELGYTEAFF. CDR3 nucleotide sequence: TGCGCCAGCAGCTTGGAGTTGGGGTACACTGAAGCTTTCTTT.

The chain recombines TRBV7-2 with TRBJ2-1; 8 bases match TRBD2. The CDR3 has 16 residues. Losses at the gene ends were 5 bases for V and 2 bases for J; bases not matched to a gene: 8. Germline V CDR1 and CDR2: SGHTA, FQGNSA. DNA of the CDR3: TGTGCCAGCAGCCCGAGACTAGCGAAAGCCTACAATGAGCAGTTCTTC. Translation: CASSPRLAKAYNEQFF.

The count of this clone is one. This chain connects TRBV9 to TRBJ1-1, with 8 bases matching TRBD1. V lost 4 bases, J lost 4 bases, and 9 bases stayed unmatched. Germline CDR1 and CDR2: SGDLS and YYNGEE. The CDR3 is 15 residues long. CDR3 sequence reads: CASSFSPGQGTEAFF. The CDR3 coding sequence is TGTGCCAGCAGCTTTAGCCCCGGACAGGGCACTGAAGCTTTCTTT.

V usage is TRBV3-1 (or the pseudogene TRBV3-2) and J usage is TRBJ1-4; D remains ambiguous. Between the trimmed V and J ends, which lost 3 bases and 3 bases, there was a span of 11 bases. The germline CDR1 and CDR2 sequences are LGHDT and YNNKEL (reference sequence). This CDR3 has 15 amino acids. The CDR3 reads CASSQGVLANEKLFF. CDR3 sequence (DNA): TGTGCCAGCAGCCAGGGTGTCCTAGCTAATGAAAAACTGTTTTTT.

CDR3 bases: TGTGCCAGCAGCTCGGGGGATCAACATGGCTACACCTTC. Translating gives CASSSGDQHGYTF. The chain is built from TRBV5-6 and TRBJ1-2, with D perhaps TRBD1 (5 bases). Germline V gene data show CDR1 as SGHDT and CDR2 as YYEEEE. The CDR3 runs to 13 residues. The V end lost 3 bases, the J end lost 6 bases, and 12 bases lay between the germline ends.